This TCR beta chain was identified in a study of CD8+ T cells in alopecia areata. The overall study: Twice daily, treated patients received 5 to 10 mg of oral tofacitinib. General study findings and limits: The link between baseline CD8+ expansion and response remains uncertain with one nonresponder. Many expanded lesional clones persisted in scalp and blood during tofacitinib.

RNA extraction was followed by reverse transcription into cDNA, which acted as the sequencing template. Here immunoSEQ multiplex PCR was the method, and the copy in TCRdb shows in-frame clones only, minus some. The sample holds under 200,000 clones; approximately 60% are singletons and the top ten take approximately 15%. Comment on this clone: The target antigen is unknown.

This sample's treatment: oral pan-JAK inhibitor, 5-10 mg twice daily. Germline CDR1 is SGHNT and CDR2 is YYREEE (reference sequence). The junction had 5 bases not matched to a gene; V was cut back by 0 bases and J by 6 bases. CDR3 size: 15 residues. The chain has TRBV5-4 and TRBJ2-4; 8 bases line up with TRBD2. Specimen: CD4+ T cells sorted from blood, collected at week 24, from a patient treated with tofacitinib. This TCR came from a human donor with alopecia areata. CDR3 residues: CASSLAGGPGNIQYF. The CDR3 DNA sequence: TGTGCCAGCAGCTTGGCGGGGGGGCCGGGAAACATTCAGTACTTC.